This T cell receptor (beta chain) was recovered during a study of blood T cell repertoires in COVID-19. Seattle patients were enrolled during active infection and followed longitudinally. This table comes from immunoSEQ multiplex PCR, and its TCRdb copy is limited to in-frame clones, with some not included. The sample lists under 300,000 clones, about 90% seen once, with 10% to 15% in the top ten. The CDR3 length is 18 residues. Germline CDR1 and CDR2: SGHVS and FNYEAQ. V gave up 2 bases and J gave up 4 bases; unmatched junction bases: 14. The sequenced sample consisted of peripheral blood. This TCR came from a woman between 25 and 40 years old with COVID-19, enrolled during active disease. The chain employs TRBV7-6 and TRBJ2-3, with 8 bases that match TRBD2. For the CDR3, the DNA is TGTGCCAGCAGCTTAAACGGGGGGGGCCTTGAGAGGGCAGATACGCAGTATTTT. Its translation: CASSLNGGGLERADTQYF.